What follows is one TCR beta chain and its context. Produced via immunoSEQ multiplex PCR; TCRdb's table is partial and in-frame only. The repertoire holds about 410,000 clones, with roughly 88% as singletons. The data were obtained in a study of blood T cell repertoires in COVID-19. The CDR3 has 14 residues. The germline V gene has CDR1 SGDLS and CDR2 YYNGEE. Trimming at V came to 3 bases and at J to 3 bases, leaving 5 bases not matched to a gene. The sample comprised PBMCs or T cells enriched from blood (not recorded which). The genes are TRBV9 and TRBJ2-7; the match to TRBD2 covers 8 bases. This sequence originates from a man in his late teens or twenties who had recovered from COVID-19. For the CDR3, the DNA is TGTGCCAGCAGCGCAACAAGCGGGAGCTACGAGCAGTACTTC. Its translation: CASSATSGSYEQYF.